This record concerns one T cell receptor (beta chain) sequence. Its antigen has not been determined. Per-base quality was not reported, and no clone a single base away is much larger than it. Library preparation employed the immunoSEQ multiplex PCR assay. The source is immuneACCESS, and TCRdb retained only in-frame sequences with V and J called. Part of the clones is not carried over; for the studies checked, unresolved V genes explain less than half of this, and the remainder is unexplained. The sample records around 38,000 clones, approximately 83% of which are singletons. Of the sample, 20% to 25% is held by the ten largest clones. From its cysteine to its phenylalanine, the CDR3 spans 15 amino acids. Only the CDR3 DNA is retained, 45 bases long and in frame from the first base. V ends up 0 bases short and J 5 bases short, with an unmatched junction base count of 5. CDR1 and CDR2, looked up from the germline V gene, are SGDLS and YYNGEE.

The sample belongs to a study of radiotherapy plus CTLA-4 blockade in lung cancer (dated 2018 in TCRdb). Background on the whole study: Objective responses were observed in around 20% of enrolled patients, and disease control was achieved in approximately 29%. Paper-wide results and their limitations: After treatment with radiotherapy and ipilimumab, TCR clones that originated in tumors expanded in peripheral blood. The strongest predictors of response, as reported, were early dynamic changes in blood T cell clones along with a rise in serum interferon-beta after radiation.

The study tested focal radiation therapy combined with CTLA-4 blockade (ipilimumab) in patients with chemo-refractory metastatic non-small-cell lung cancer. The receptor comes from a human donor with non-small cell lung cancer whose response to radiotherapy plus ipilimumab could not be evaluated. The material was peripheral blood, obtained from a patient treated with radiotherapy plus ipilimumab. The chain is assembled from TRBV9 and TRBJ2-5; the junction holds 9 bases that match TRBD1. The CDR3 in this case is CASSVGTGELETQYF. The DNA sequence is TGTGCCAGCAGCGTAGGGACAGGGGAGCTCGAGACCCAGTACTTC.